These T cell receptor beta chains were read from a single sample in a study of Ad26.COV2.S vaccination and SARS-CoV-2 variants. Measured with immunoSEQ multiplex PCR; TCRdb has only the in-frame clones, and not every one. Here the sample spans 400,000 to 450,000 clones, approximately 90% being singletons. The sequencing here drew on peripheral blood, taken in a trial of Ad26.COV2.S vaccine versus placebo. Source of these receptors: a person aged 18-60 years who received the Ad26.COV2.S COVID-19 vaccine or a placebo. CDR3s include the opening cysteine and the closing phenylalanine or tryptophan. The D gene is left open where the match is weak. Clone size is shown for a subset of rows, as once, few, many or a class of expanded clone.

.,TRBV28,TRBJ2-7,TRBD1,TGTGCCAGCAGTCTACAGGGGCTTCCTTACTACGAGCAGTACTTC,CASSLQGLPYYEQYF
.,TRBV30,TRBJ2-3,.,TGTGCCTGGAGTGTTGTCAGGGCCATGGGAGATACGCAGTATTTT,CAWSVVRAMGDTQYF
.,TRBV29-1,TRBJ1-2,.,TGCAGCGTTGACGCCACGGGCCTCGGCCTGCCTAACTATGGCTACACCTTC,CSVDATGLGLPNYGYTF
.,TRBV6-5,TRBJ1-5,TRBD1,TGTGCCAGCAGGCTGACAGGGGGGCATCAGCCCCAGCATTTT,CASRLTGGHQPQHF
.,TRBV6-2/TRBV6-3,TRBJ1-1,.,TGTGCCAGCAGTCAGGGAGGCGAGGCTTTCTTT,CASSQGGEAFF
.,TRBV6-5,TRBJ2-5,TRBD2,TGTGCCAGCAACCTAGCGGGAGGGAGCCAAGAGACCCAGTACTTC,CASNLAGGSQETQYF
.,TRBV6-2/TRBV6-3,TRBJ1-1,.,TGTGCCAGCAGTTATCTAGGGACTGAAGCTTTCTTT,CASSYLGTEAFF
.,TRBV27,TRBJ2-1,.,TGTGCCAGCAGTTTACCCCCTTCAGTACGGGAAGGATACAATGAGCAGTTCTTC,CASSLPPSVREGYNEQFF
.,TRBV7-2,TRBJ2-7,.,TGTGCCAGCAGCACCGGCCGGGTGGACTACGAGCAGTACTTC,CASSTGRVDYEQYF
.,TRBV5-5,TRBJ2-3,TRBD2,TGTGCCAGCAGCTTGGAAGGCGGGAGCGGCACAGATACGCAGTATTTT,CASSLEGGSGTDTQYF
.,TRBV18,TRBJ2-3,.,TGTGCCAGCTCACCACCGGGACCCACAGATACGCAGTATTTT,CASSPPGPTDTQYF
.,TRBV5-4,TRBJ2-3,TRBD2,TGTGCCAGCAGCTTGAGGCTAGCGGACACAGATACGCAGTATTTT,CASSLRLADTDTQYF
.,TRBV6-1,TRBJ2-7,TRBD1,TGTGCCAGCAGTGAACCCGTCCCGGGACAGGGTAGGTTGCCCTACGAGCAGTACTTC,CASSEPVPGQGRLPYEQYF
.,TRBV30,TRBJ1-1,TRBD1,TGTGCCTGGAGTTTGCGACAGGGGGAAAACACTGAAGCTTTCTTT,CAWSLRQGENTEAFF
.,TRBV28,TRBJ1-2,.,TGTGCCAGCAGTTTCCCCACCGATTACAATGGCTACACCTTC,CASSFPTDYNGYTF
.,TRBV18,TRBJ2-1,.,TGTGCCAGCTCATCTTCAGCCTCCTACAATGAGCAGTTCTTC,CASSSSASYNEQFF
.,TRBV6-5,TRBJ1-4,.,TGTGCCAGCAAACAGCGGAACAATGAAAAACTGTTTTTT,CASKQRNNEKLFF
.,TRBV9,TRBJ2-7,.,TGTGCCAGCAGCGTCGGAATAGGGCGCTCCTACGAGCAGTACTTC,CASSVGIGRSYEQYF
.,TRBV6-6,TRBJ1-1,TRBD1,TGTGCCAGCAGCGGACAGGCGTCGAACACTGAAGCTTTCTTT,CASSGQASNTEAFF
.,TRBV6-5,TRBJ2-7,.,TGTGCCAGCAGTTACTCAGGCAGTACCTACGAGCAGTACTTC,CASSYSGSTYEQYF
.,TRBV10-3,TRBJ2-7,TRBD2,TGTGCCACAACTAGCGGTGAATACTACGAGCAGTACTTC,CATTSGEYYEQYF
.,TRBV10-2,TRBJ1-5,.,TGCGCCAGCAGTTGGACAGACTATAGCAATCAGCCCCAGCATTTT,CASSWTDYSNQPQHF
.,TRBV11-2,TRBJ1-5,.,TGTGCCAGCAGCTCGGACAGTTATAGCAATCAGCCCCAGCATTTT,CASSSDSYSNQPQHF
.,TRBV5-8,TRBJ2-5,TRBD1,TGTGCCAGCAGCTTGACGACAGGGGGCCTTGAGACCCAGTACTTC,CASSLTTGGLETQYF
.,TRBV7-3,TRBJ2-3,.,TGTGCCAGCACCACGGGGCTAGGGGCAGATACGCAGTATTTT,CASTTGLGADTQYF
once,TRBV7-2,TRBJ2-5,.,TGTGCCAGCAGCTTAGGTGGGGGAGTCTGGGAGACCCAGTACTTC,CASSLGGGVWETQYF
.,TRBV9,TRBJ2-7,.,TGTGCCAGCAGCGTAGGTTACGGAGCCTACGAGCAGTACTTC,CASSVGYGAYEQYF
.,TRBV5-5,TRBJ2-7,.,TGTGCCAGCAGCTTGGCCTCTTCAACAGGGTCCTACGAGCAGTACTTC,CASSLASSTGSYEQYF
once,TRBV15,TRBJ2-1,.,TGTGCCACCAGCAGAGATCTGGTGGGGGTTAGCTCCTACAATGAGCAGTTCTTC,CATSRDLVGVSSYNEQFF
.,TRBV23-1,TRBJ1-6,.,TGCGCCAGCAGTCAGCTACTGAATTCACCCCTCCACTTT,CASSQLLNSPLHF
few,TRBV9,TRBJ1-6,.,TGTGCCAGCAGCGTAACAACAGGCGTCACTTCACCCCTCCACTTT,CASSVTTGVTSPLHF
.,TRBV6-1,TRBJ1-1,.,TGTGCCAGCAGTGAAATCGGGGGCCCAGGTGAAGCTTTCTTT,CASSEIGGPGEAFF
.,TRBV6-1,TRBJ1-2,.,TGTGCCAGCAGCCTCCGGGGGGGGGCTAACTATGGCTACACCTTC,CASSLRGGANYGYTF
.,TRBV2,TRBJ1-6,TRBD1,TGTGCCAGCAGAGAAGGGACAGGACTTCCACCCCTCCACTTT,CASREGTGLPPLHF
.,TRBV15,TRBJ2-5,.,TGTGCCACCAGCAGGGGGGCCCAAGCGGGAGAGACCCAGTACTTC,CATSRGAQAGETQYF
.,TRBV7-9,TRBJ2-1,.,TGTGCCACCCAAGGGCAGTTTGAGCAGTTCTTC,CATQGQFEQFF
.,TRBV14,TRBJ1-2,.,TGTGCCAGCAGCCAAAGAGGATTCAACTATGGCTACACCTTC,CASSQRGFNYGYTF
.,TRBV7-9,TRBJ2-7,.,TGTGCCAGCAGCTTAGCTTGGACGGGGAACGAGCAGTACTTC,CASSLAWTGNEQYF
.,TRBV5-4,TRBJ1-2,.,TGTGCCAGCAGCTTGTCGACACACACAGAATTCTATTATGGCTACACCTTC,CASSLSTHTEFYYGYTF
.,TRBV12-3/TRBV12-4,TRBJ2-5,.,TGTGCCAGCAGCCAGGGTGCGGAGACCCAGTACTTC,CASSQGAETQYF
.,TRBV7-9,TRBJ1-2,.,TGTGCCAGCAGCATGGCCAGGAACTATGGCTACACCTTC,CASSMARNYGYTF
.,TRBV7-6,TRBJ2-5,.,TGTGCCAGCAGCTTAGTTTTAGGGGAAGAGACCCAGTACTTC,CASSLVLGEETQYF
.,TRBV11-2,TRBJ2-4,TRBD1,TGTGCCAGCACCCCGAGGGACAGCAAAAACATTCAGTACTTC,CASTPRDSKNIQYF